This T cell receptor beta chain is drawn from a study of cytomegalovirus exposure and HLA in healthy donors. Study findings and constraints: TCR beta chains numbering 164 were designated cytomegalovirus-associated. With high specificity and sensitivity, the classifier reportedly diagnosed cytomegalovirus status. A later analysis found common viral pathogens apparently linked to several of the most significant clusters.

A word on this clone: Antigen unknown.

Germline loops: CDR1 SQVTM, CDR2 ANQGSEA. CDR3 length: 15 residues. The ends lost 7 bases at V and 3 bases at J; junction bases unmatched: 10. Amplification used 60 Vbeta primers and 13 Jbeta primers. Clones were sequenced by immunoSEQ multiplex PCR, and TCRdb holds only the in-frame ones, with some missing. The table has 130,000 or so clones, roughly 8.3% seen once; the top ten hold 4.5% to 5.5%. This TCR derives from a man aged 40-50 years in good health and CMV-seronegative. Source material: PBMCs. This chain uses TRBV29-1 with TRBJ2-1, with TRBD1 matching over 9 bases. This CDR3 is CSAVYGTGYYNEQFF. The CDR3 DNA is TGCAGCGCTGTCTATGGGACAGGGTACTACAATGAGCAGTTCTTC.